This T cell receptor (beta chain) was retrieved from a study of T cells in Graves' hyperthyroidism and ophthalmopathy. Study findings and constraints: In the blood, most expanded thyroid clonotypes above 0.001 appeared as well.

The investigators amplified TCR beta CDR3 regions from RNA transcripts. HTBI primers were used for first-round RT-PCR of the TCR CDR3. Using its own MiXCR run on the multiplex PCR reads, TCRdb lists one record per CDR3 protein. This table has 500,000 to 600,000 distinct CDR3 sequences, about half appearing once. The CDR3 totals 19 residues. V was cut by 8 bases and J by 4 bases, with 32 bases left in between. CDR1 and CDR2 from the germline V gene are MNHEY and SVGAGI. With respect to this clonotype: What it binds is unknown.

The hyperthyroidism was newly diagnosed and had lasted under 2 months; the patients were aged 18 to 65. A patient was excluded if there was uncontrolled infection, other autoimmune disease, pregnancy or lactation. Diagnostic decisions used clinical symptoms, serum thyroxine and TRAb, thyroid ultrasound and orbital computed tomography. The genes are TRBV6-5 and TRBJ1-1; a possible D gene is TRBD1 (6 bases). The sequence was obtained from a woman aged 18-29 years with Graves' hyperthyroidism. Sequencing was performed on peripheral blood or thyroid tissue (not recorded which). Here the CDR3 DNA reads TGTGCCAGCTCACCTCCCTTAACGGGTCAGGGGTTTTTGTTCACTGAAGCTTTCTTT. Translation: CASSPPLTGQGFLFTEAFF.